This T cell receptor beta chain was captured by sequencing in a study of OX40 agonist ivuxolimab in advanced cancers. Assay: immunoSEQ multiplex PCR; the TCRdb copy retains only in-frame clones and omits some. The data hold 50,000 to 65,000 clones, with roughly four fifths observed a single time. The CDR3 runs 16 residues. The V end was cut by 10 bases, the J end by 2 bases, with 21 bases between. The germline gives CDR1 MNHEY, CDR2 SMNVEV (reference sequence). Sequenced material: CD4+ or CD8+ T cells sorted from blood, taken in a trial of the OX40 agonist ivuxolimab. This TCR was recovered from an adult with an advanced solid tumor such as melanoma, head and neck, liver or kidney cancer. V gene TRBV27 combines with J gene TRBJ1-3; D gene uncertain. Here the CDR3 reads CATPSWGFPPGNTIYF. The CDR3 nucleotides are TGTGCCACCCCCTCATGGGGTTTCCCACCTGGAAACACCATATATTTT.